The clone carrying this T cell receptor beta chain is deemed medium-sized. Its cognate antigen is unknown. One entry per CDR3 protein results from TCRdb running MiXCR on the reads. The table records over 7,500 distinct CDR3 sequences, about a fifth of them present only once. The sample originates from a study of liver allograft versus peripheral blood T cells. Study in general: Transplanted livers held T cell receptor repertoires, and these were compared with repertoires in recipients' peripheral blood. The study, taken as a whole, reports: Repertoires of T cell receptors in liver allografts reportedly differed from peripheral blood repertoires.

Trimming shortened V by 3 bases and J by 0 bases, and 8 bases separated the two germline ends. Per germline, CDR1 ENHRY and CDR2 SYGVKD. The CDR3 totals 15 residues. This chain links TRBV10-3 with TRBJ1-4, with D possibly matching TRBD1 (6 bases). This TCR derives from a human patient who had a liver transplant. Some T cells may be the graft donor's. The CDR3 nucleotides read TGTGCCATCAGTGATCGGACAGCAACTAATGAAAAACTGTTTTTT. This gives the protein CAISDRTATNEKLFF.